A single sample gave rise to the 12 T cell receptor beta chains below, sequenced in a study of cytomegalovirus exposure and HLA in healthy donors. Both 60 Vbeta primers and 13 Jbeta primers went into the PCR. Generated by immunoSEQ multiplex PCR, the TCRdb table keeps only in-frame clones and is missing some. The sample includes fewer than 95,000 clones. Source material: PBMCs. These receptors originate from a woman in her forties in good health and CMV-seropositive.

The rearrangement links TRBV4-2 to TRBJ2-5; 15 positions agree with TRBD2. With 4 bases clipped from V and 0 bases from J, the junction kept 6 bases outside the gene matches. CDR3 size: 18 residues. Germline assignment: CDR1 LGHNA and CDR2 YNFKEQ. The CDR3 here is CASSRMGLAGGHQETQYF. Written as DNA, the CDR3 is TGTGCCAGCAGCCGGATGGGACTAGCGGGGGGCCACCAAGAGACCCAGTACTTC.

The CDR3 is CASSLSLWETQYF. Written as DNA, the CDR3 is TGTGCCAGCAGTTTATCGCTATGGGAGACCCAGTACTTC. The chain combines TRBV27 with TRBJ2-5; D remains unclear. Germline-derived CDR1 and CDR2 are MNHEY and SMNVEV (reference sequence). The V end lost 0 bases, the J end lost 5 bases, and 7 bases lay between the germline ends. This CDR3 has 13 amino acids.

The DNA of the CDR3 is TGTGCCAGTAGTCAAAGGACTAGCGACTACGAGCAGTACTTC. It specifies CASSQRTSDYEQYF. The chain joins TRBV19 to TRBJ2-5, with 9 bases identical to TRBD2. The J call may be mistaken, given a closer DNA end match to TRBJ2-7. This CDR3 is built from 14 residues. Germline lookup yields CDR1 LNHDA and CDR2 SQIVND (reference sequence).

The chain combines TRBV20-1 with TRBJ1-1; a possible D gene is TRBD1 (5 bases). CDR1 and CDR2 (germline): DFQATT, SNEGSKA (reference sequence). CDR3 length: 11 residues. The germline V and J ends were trimmed by 5 bases and 10 bases, with 14 bases remaining between them. CDR3 sequence reads: CSALQGVRAFF. The CDR3, as DNA: TGCAGTGCTCTCCAGGGTGTTAGAGCTTTCTTT.

The genes are TRBV2 and TRBJ2-5; 9 positions agree with TRBD2. CDR3 length: 14 residues. Trimming cost V 5 bases and J 1 base; bases outside gene matches: 2. The germline V gene encodes CDR1 SNHLY and CDR2 FYNNEI. The CDR3 region has the DNA TGTGCCAGCAGTAGGACTAGCGCCCAAGAGACCCAGTACTTC. Protein: CASSRTSAQETQYF.

With regard to this clone: The junction does not match germline at one end; this may be a read error. J is TRBJ2-7 and V is TRBV20-1, with D tentatively TRBD1 (6 bases). Germline loops: CDR1 DFQATT, CDR2 SNEGSKA (reference sequence). CDR3 length: 11 amino acids. The DNA of the CDR3 is TGCAGTGCTGGAGACCGGACAGAAAAGTACTTC. Encoded protein: CSAGDRTEKYF.

The chain combines TRBV19 with TRBJ2-5; 7 nucleotides match TRBD2. The CDR3 consists of 18 residues. V was clipped by 3 bases and J by 4 bases; unmatched bases: 17. Germline V gene sequence: CDR1 LNHDA, CDR2 SQIVND (reference sequence). The CDR3 loop reads CASSMSPRTSRRGETQYF. The CDR3 DNA reads as TGTGCCAGTAGTATGTCCCCCAGGACTAGTCGGAGGGGAGAGACCCAGTACTTC.

The J gene is TRBJ2-5, the V gene TRBV15; maybe TRBD2 (5 bases). CDR1 is LNHNV, CDR2 YYDKDF, per germline (reference sequence). The CDR3 contains 15 residues. The V end was cut by 0 bases, the J end by 3 bases, with 11 bases between. CDR3 region: CATSRDYSGEETQYF. CDR3 bases: TGTGCCACCAGCAGAGATTATTCCGGGGAAGAGACCCAGTACTTC.

The V gene is TRBV16, the J gene TRBJ1-6, with 9 bases identical to TRBD1. The CDR3 runs 14 residues. The junction had 5 bases not matched to a gene; V was cut back by 5 bases and J by 9 bases. The germline V gene has CDR1 KGHSY and CDR2 FQNENV. The CDR3 sequence is CASSAWDRASPLHF. CDR3 in DNA: TGTGCCAGCAGCGCCTGGGACAGGGCTTCACCCCTCCACTTT.

The chain joins TRBV19 to TRBJ2-1; weak D call: TRBD2 (5 bases). With 3 bases removed from V and 0 bases from J, the gap between germline ends came to 6 bases. CDR3 length: 14 amino acids. Germline V gives CDR1 LNHDA, CDR2 SQIVND (reference sequence). The CDR3 reads CASSMGSSYNEQFF. CDR3 nucleotides: TGTGCCAGTAGTATGGGGAGCTCCTACAATGAGCAGTTCTTC.

This chain uses TRBV15 with TRBJ1-2; no reliable D call. V was shortened by 5 bases and J by 4 bases, with 14 bases between the two germline ends. Germline CDR1 LNHNV, CDR2 YYDKDF (reference sequence). The CDR3 totals 14 residues. CDR3 DNA sequence: TGTGCCACCAGCCGTGACGCGGATGGCTATGGCTACACCTTC. This sequence encodes CATSRDADGYGYTF.

The chain joins TRBV19 to TRBJ1-6, with a tentative D call TRBD1 (5 bases). Germline V lookup: CDR1 LNHDA, CDR2 SQIVND (reference sequence). Trimming removed 4 bases at V and 8 bases at J, with 18 bases between. The CDR3 is 16 amino acids. Here the CDR3 reads CASSTLLGLDDSPLHF. The CDR3 DNA sequence: TGTGCCAGTAGTACTCTTCTGGGGCTCGATGATTCACCCCTCCACTTT.